This TCR beta chain emerged from a study of post-analysis software for immune sequencing data. Overall study results and limits: Multiple sclerosis was associated with a significant reduction in normalized Chao1 diversity relative to controls. Samples from one preparation batch, clustered by F measure, grouped strongly together. Patients had higher frequencies than controls of five TRBV segments, including TRBV5-6, TRBV5-1 and TRBV20-1.

As concerns this clonotype: Its antigen is unidentified.

Tagging with unique molecular identifiers was a feature of the TCR beta cDNA libraries. TCRdb reprocessed the PCR reads with MiXCR, giving one entry per CDR3 protein. This sample yields 380,000 or so distinct CDR3 sequences, of which less than 40% are seen a single time; roughly an eighth belongs to the top ten. Trimming stripped 2 bases from V and 7 bases from J, with 13 bases between. The CDR3 has 14 residues. The sequence was obtained from a girl between 5 and 17 years old with multiple sclerosis. The sequencing sample was made of blood. The rearrangement links TRBV12-3 or TRBV12-4 to TRBJ2-3; D might be TRBD1 or TRBD2, each matching 6 bases. In DNA, the CDR3 is TGTGCCAGCAGTTTACCGGGGGCCGGGAATACGCAGTATTTT. This codes for CASSLPGAGNTQYF.